The 30 T cell receptor beta chains in this list originate from one sample, sequenced in a study of T cells in Graves' hyperthyroidism and ophthalmopathy. RNA transcripts gave rise to amplified TCR beta CDR3 regions. RT-PCR in the first round (using the HTBI primer set) targeted the TCR CDR3. TCRdb re-derived calls from the multiplex PCR reads in MiXCR, one entry per CDR3 protein. The sample comprises some 460,000 distinct CDR3 sequences, around 14% of which are singletons, and over 7.5% rests with the top ten. The sequencing input was blood. These receptors all come from a woman between 18 and 30 years old with Graves' hyperthyroidism.

In this sample, this clonotype turned up a few times. The J gene is TRBJ2-1, the V gene TRBV7-3, with TRBD2 matching 7 bases. Germline V gives CDR1 SGHTA, CDR2 FQGTGA. The CDR3 runs 15 residues. With V trimmed by 1 base and J by 6 bases, 6 bases remained unmatched. CDR3 in DNA: TGTGCCAGCAGCTTAATGGGACTACAGGCCAATGAGCAGTTCTTC. Translating gives CASSLMGLQANEQFF.

At least ten counts were recorded for this clonotype. CDR3 nucleotide sequence: TGTGCCAGCAGTTACGAGACTCCGAGCTCCTACGAGCAGTACTTC. It codes for CASSYETPSSYEQYF. The V call is TRBV6-5, the J call TRBJ2-7; D is uncertain. This CDR3 contains 15 residues. V gave up 2 bases and J gave up 0 bases, with 11 bases separating them. Germline loops: CDR1 MNHEY, CDR2 SVGAGI.

This clonotype was detected a few times. It may be a read error: a sequence one base away is much more abundant. The V and J genes are TRBV6-2 or TRBV6-3 and TRBJ2-5; 7 nucleotides match TRBD2. There are 13 residues in the CDR3. The germline gives CDR1 MNHEY, CDR2 SVGEGT. Trimming removed 5 bases from V and 7 bases from J; junction bases left unmatched: 7. CDR3 sequence: CASSRAGEGTQYF. In DNA form, the CDR3 reads TGTGCCAGCAGTCGGGCGGGGGAAGGGACCCAGTACTTC.

The chain couples TRBV5-1 to TRBJ2-3; D is unclear. CDR1 and CDR2 (germline): SGHRS, YFSETQ. The V end lost 4 bases, the J end lost 2 bases, and 11 bases lay between the germline ends. This CDR3 has 14 residues. CDR3 residues: CASSRATTTDTQYF. The CDR3 region has the DNA TGCGCCAGCAGCCGAGCCACAACCACAGATACGCAGTATTTT.

There are a few counts of this clonotype. The V gene is TRBV6-1, the J gene TRBJ1-4; possibly TRBD1 for D (6 bases). The CDR3 is made up of 16 amino acids. CDR1 and CDR2 from the germline V gene are MNHNS and SASEGT. The germline V and J ends were trimmed by 5 bases and 1 base, with 14 bases remaining between them. The CDR3 DNA reads TGTGCCAGCAGTACCCGCAGGGGAGGAACTAATGAAAAACTGTTTTTT. Protein product: CASSTRRGGTNEKLFF.

This clonotype was picked up many times. V and J are TRBV6-1 and TRBJ1-6; a weak D match, TRBD1 (6 bases). Trimming pared 7 bases from V and 8 bases from J, leaving 12 bases between. The CDR3 length is 13 residues. Germline V gives CDR1 MNHNS, CDR2 SASEGT. The CDR3 sequence: CASNTGSDSPLHF. The CDR3 DNA reads as TGTGCCAGCAACACAGGGAGCGATTCACCCCTCCACTTT.

This clonotype was detected ten times or more. The CDR3 DNA reads TGTGCCAGCAGTAGGCCCGTGGGGCAATACGAGCAGTACTTC. It specifies CASSRPVGQYEQYF. J is TRBJ2-7 and V is TRBV28; TRBD1 is a possible D gene (5 bases). The germline V and J ends were trimmed by 5 bases and 4 bases, with 15 bases remaining between them. Per germline, CDR1 MDHEN and CDR2 SYDVKM. CDR3 length: 14 residues.

In this sample, this clonotype turned up many times. The rearrangement links TRBV7-3 to TRBJ2-2; 7 nucleotides agree with TRBD2. The CDR3 sequence is 16 residues long. Trimming cost V 4 bases and J 4 bases; bases outside gene matches: 9. The germline V gene has CDR1 SGHTA and CDR2 FQGTGA. The CDR3 coding sequence is TGTGCCAGCAGCTCAGGACTAGACGGGGGCACCGGGGAGCTGTTTTTT. This codes for CASSSGLDGGTGELFF.

This clonotype occurred many times. The CDR3 spells CASRPAVSSYNEQFF. CDR3 nucleotides: TGTGCCAGCAGACCAGCGGTAAGCTCCTACAATGAGCAGTTCTTC. V is TRBV7-2 and J is TRBJ2-1; a weak D match, TRBD2 (5 bases). Looked up from germline, CDR1 is SGHTA and CDR2 is FQGNSA. V dropped 6 bases and J dropped 0 bases, with 12 bases sitting between them. CDR3 length equals 15 residues.

This clonotype has a handful of counts. CDR3 residues: CASSQRDRGYSPLHF. Written as DNA, the CDR3 is TGTGCCAGCAGCCAACGGGACAGGGGGTATTCACCCCTCCACTTT. The genes are TRBV9 and TRBJ1-6, with 11 bases identical to TRBD1. Looked up from germline, CDR1 is SGDLS and CDR2 is YYNGEE. The length of the CDR3 is 15 residues. With 4 bases clipped from V and 8 bases from J, the junction kept 5 bases outside the gene matches.

In its sample, this clonotype was seen a few times. The rearrangement joins TRBV2 to TRBJ2-2; the D call may be TRBD1 or TRBD2 (5 bases each). From germline, CDR1 is SNHLY and CDR2 FYNNEI. The CDR3 has 17 amino acids. The V and J ends lost 5 bases and 6 bases respectively, with 22 bases between them. The CDR3 nucleotides are TGTGCCAGCAGTAAGACCGGGACGCCCTCATGGTCCGGGGAGCTGTTTTTT. It translates to CASSKTGTPSWSGELFF.

This clonotype appeared many times. V usage is TRBV20-1 and J usage is TRBJ2-4; D may be TRBD1 or TRBD2 (7 bases each). The CDR3 contains 18 residues. CDR1 is DFQATT, CDR2 SNEGSKA, per germline (reference sequence). V was trimmed by 0 bases and J by 0 bases, leaving 18 bases between them. CDR3 nucleotides: TGCAGTGCTAGAGACCAGGGGGGGGGCACCTTAGCCAAAAACATTCAGTACTTC. Its translation: CSARDQGGGTLAKNIQYF.

About this clonotype: This sequence may be a read error, since a much larger clone differs from it by one base. The V call is TRBV7-3, the J call TRBJ2-1; TRBD2 matches 10 bases. The J segment lost 9 bases and the V segment lost 1 base, leaving 12 bases of the junction unmatched. Germline loops: CDR1 SGHTA, CDR2 FQGTGA. This CDR3 comprises 17 residues. The CDR3 is CASSLIGNSGGLVEQFF. The CDR3 DNA sequence: TGTGCCAGCAGCTTAATCGGGAATAGCGGGGGGTTAGTTGAGCAGTTCTTC.

Many counts were recorded for this clonotype. The rearrangement links TRBV9 to TRBJ2-7; D is possibly TRBD1 or TRBD2 (5 bases each). Trimming shortened V by 4 bases and J by 0 bases, and 17 bases separated the two germline ends. CDR3 length equals 16 residues. Germline lookup yields CDR1 SGDLS and CDR2 YYNGEE. The CDR3 loop reads CASSRGRGRNSYEQYF. As DNA, the CDR3 is TGTGCCAGCAGCAGGGGACGAGGCCGGAACTCCTACGAGCAGTACTTC.

This clonotype was detected many times. The chain links TRBV13 to TRBJ1-2, with D unresolved. Between the trimmed V and J ends, which lost 3 bases and 8 bases, there was a span of 16 bases. This CDR3 is built from 14 residues. Germline V gene data show CDR1 as PRHDT and CDR2 as FYEKMQ (reference sequence). This CDR3 reads CASSFTASPGGYTF. CDR3 coding DNA: TGTGCCAGCAGCTTCACAGCTTCACCCGGGGGCTACACCTTC.

The chain carries TRBV6-4 and TRBJ1-5; 8 bases map to TRBD1. CDR3 length equals 17 residues. V shed 6 bases, J shed 7 bases, and the junction held 17 bases outside the gene matches. Germline CDR1 is MRHNA and CDR2 is SNTAGT. The DNA for the CDR3 is TGTGCCAGCAGAGGGGTTTCCGGGACAGGTGAGTGGCAGCCCCAGCATTTT. Encoded protein: CASRGVSGTGEWQPQHF.

This clonotype was seen many times. The chain employs TRBV7-8 and TRBJ1-5; weak D call: TRBD1 (6 bases). V lost 1 base and J 7 bases, leaving 14 bases between the germline ends. The CDR3 sequence is 15 residues long. Germline lookup yields CDR1 SGHVS and CDR2 FQNEAQ. CDR3 DNA sequence: TGTGCCAGCAGCTTAGTTGCACAGGGAGGCCAGCCCCAGCATTTT. It translates to CASSLVAQGGQPQHF. Full variable domain (rest looked up from reference TRBV7-8 and TRBJ1-5): GAGVSQSPRYKVAKRGQDVALRCDPISGHVSLFWYQQALGQGPEFLTYFQNEAQLDKSGLPSDRFFAERPEGSVSTLKIQRTQQEDSAVYLCASSLVAQGGQPQHFGDGTRLSIL.

This clonotype has more than one count but fewer than ten. The CDR3 bases are TGTGCCAGCAGCCCGGGACAGGAAGGGAAACTGTTTTTT. Translated, it gives CASSPGQEGKLFF. This chain links TRBV11-3 with TRBJ1-4, with 8 nucleotides matching TRBD1. Germline CDR1 reads SGHNT; CDR2 reads YENEEA. The CDR3 contains 13 residues. V was clipped by 5 bases and J by 11 bases; unmatched bases: 7.

The CDR3, as DNA: TGTGCCACCCCTCTCCGAAGGGACTGGGATACGCAGTATTTT. Translated: CATPLRRDWDTQYF. V and J are TRBV15 and TRBJ2-3; D may be TRBD2 (6 bases). Germline V gene data show CDR1 as LNHNV and CDR2 as YYDKDF (reference sequence). The CDR3 has 14 residues. Between the trimmed V and J ends, which lost 8 bases and 6 bases, there was a span of 18 bases.

This clonotype was counted a few times. The chain is built from TRBV4-2 and TRBJ1-2; possibly TRBD1 for D (5 bases). The V gene's germline CDR1 is LGHNA and CDR2 YNFKEQ. The CDR3 consists of 16 residues. V was clipped by 3 bases and J by 0 bases, with 14 bases between them. The CDR3 DNA sequence: TGTGCCAGCAGCCATGAGGAGAGGGGCTCTAACTATGGCTACACCTTC. Residues: CASSHEERGSNYGYTF.

The chain is built from TRBV30 and TRBJ2-3, with 8 bases matching TRBD2. V was clipped by 3 bases and J by 2 bases; unmatched bases: 7. This CDR3 is built from 15 residues. The V gene's germline CDR1 is GTSNPN and CDR2 SVGIG (reference sequence). CDR3 sequence (DNA): TGTGCCTGGAGCCCCAGCGGGGGTTTCACAGATACGCAGTATTTT. The encoded protein is CAWSPSGGFTDTQYF.

This clonotype showed up many times. The gene calls are TRBV20-1 and TRBJ1-2; D might be TRBD1 (5 bases). V was shortened by 3 bases and J by 2 bases, with 10 bases between the two germline ends. The CDR3 has 13 residues. Per germline, CDR1 DFQATT and CDR2 SNEGSKA (reference sequence). CDR3 in amino acids: CSARGQTNYGYTF. The CDR3, as DNA: TGCAGTGCTAGGGGGCAGACCAACTATGGCTACACCTTC.

J is TRBJ2-2 and V is TRBV4-2, with TRBD2 matching over 10 bases. The CDR3 loop spans 14 amino acids. Unmatched junction bases numbered 1, after V lost 3 bases and J lost 6 bases. CDR1 and CDR2 from the germline V gene are LGHNA and YNFKEQ. The CDR3 loop reads CASSQGLAPGELFF. The CDR3 bases are TGTGCCAGCAGCCAGGGACTAGCGCCCGGGGAGCTGTTTTTT.

CDR3 sequence reads: CASSLAPGGGYEQYF. The CDR3 bases are TGTGCCAGCAGCCTCGCCCCGGGGGGGGGCTACGAGCAGTACTTC. The rearrangement uses TRBV7-3 and TRBJ2-7; 8 nucleotides agree with TRBD2. V was pared by 5 bases and J by 3 bases, with 9 bases of the junction left unmatched. This CDR3 is 15 amino acids long. The germline CDR1 and CDR2 sequences are SGHTA and FQGTGA.

This clonotype showed up many times. The chain is built from TRBV13 and TRBJ2-7; no definite D call. V dropped 2 bases and J dropped 6 bases, with 11 bases sitting between them. This CDR3 region has 13 residues. The germline V gene has CDR1 PRHDT and CDR2 FYEKMQ (reference sequence). The CDR3 DNA sequence: TGTGCCAGCAGCTTAACTTGGCGCGGCGAGCAGTACTTC. As protein: CASSLTWRGEQYF.

This clonotype was found a few times. One junction end does not reproduce the germline sequence, and a read error may be involved. The V call is TRBV7-7, the J call TRBJ2-5; 8 bases agree with TRBD2. Germline loops: CDR1 SSHAT, CDR2 FNYEAQ (reference sequence). This CDR3 is built from 17 residues. The DNA of the CDR3 is TGTGCTAGCAGCTTAGAGCCGACGGGGGGGCCCCAAGAGACCCAGTACTTC. Translation: CASSLEPTGGPQETQYF.

This clonotype was seen a handful of times. This clone may be a read error of a much larger clone one base away. This chain uses TRBV27 with TRBJ1-1; unclear D gene. The CDR3 extends over 13 amino acids. Germline loops: CDR1 MNHEY, CDR2 SMNVEV (reference sequence). CDR3 in amino acids: CGSSLYKNTEAFF. In DNA, the CDR3 is TGTGGCAGCAGTTTATACAAGAACACTGAAGCTTTCTTT.

This clonotype was picked up many times. The CDR3 bases are TGTGCCAGCAGGGCGGGGGGGCTTTTTGTTGAGCAGTTCTTC. This codes for CASRAGGLFVEQFF. The chain links TRBV2 to TRBJ2-1, with 9 bases matching TRBD2. This CDR3 has 14 residues. The germline CDR1 and CDR2 sequences are SNHLY and FYNNEI. After removal of 6 bases from V and 9 bases from J, the junction contained 9 bases not matched to a gene.

V is TRBV6-1 and J is TRBJ2-2; the D is unclear. The CDR3 loop spans 15 amino acids. CDR1 MNHNS and CDR2 SASEGT come from the germline V gene. V was shortened by 3 bases and J by 1 base, with 9 bases between the two germline ends. CDR3 amino acids: CASSEADGNTGELFF. In DNA, the CDR3 is TGTGCCAGCAGTGAGGCGGACGGGAACACCGGGGAGCTGTTTTTT.

This clonotype turned up a few times. The gene calls are TRBV20-1 and TRBJ2-7; 10 positions agree with TRBD1. Germline assignment: CDR1 DFQATT and CDR2 SNEGSKA (reference sequence). This CDR3 has 14 residues. The V and J ends lost 1 base and 3 bases, in that order; junction bases with no gene match: 3. CDR3 nucleotide sequence: TGCAGTGCTAGAGGACAGGGGGCTAACTACGAGCAGTACTTC. Its translation is CSARGQGANYEQYF.